The entry that follows covers one TCR beta chain sequence. The data were taken from a study of blood T cell repertoires in COVID-19. Assay: immunoSEQ multiplex PCR; the TCRdb copy retains only in-frame clones and omits some. The table includes more than 85,000 clones, roughly 75% detected once. CDR3 length: 17 residues. CDR1 is MNHEY and CDR2 is SVGEGT in the germline V gene. V lost 2 bases and J 0 bases, leaving 17 bases between the germline ends. The V gene is TRBV6-2 or TRBV6-3, the J gene TRBJ2-7, with TRBD1 as a possible D gene (6 bases). The sequenced sample was peripheral blood. The clonotype comes from a woman aged 50 to 60 with acute or convalescent COVID-19. CDR3 coding DNA: TGTGCCAGCAGTTACGTGCTCCGGGACACTGCCTCCTACGAGCAGTACTTC. Amino acids: CASSYVLRDTASYEQYF.